This T cell receptor beta chain appears in the sequencing data of a study of blood T cell repertoires in COVID-19. Looking at the study overall: Samples of COVID-19 (acute and convalescent) were obtained from the United States, Italy and Spain. T cells, B-cell-depleted T cells, or PBMCs provided the cDNA or gDNA that served as material.

As originally analysed: The authors estimated nucleated cell counts from reference gene primer amplification. The data were produced by immunoSEQ multiplex PCR, yet TCRdb's version contains in-frame clones alone and is incomplete. The DNA was the basis for D and trimming; V, J and clone size are from that table. The sample holds roughly 100,000 clones, around 84% seen once. Trimming removed 5 bases from V and 4 bases from J, with 16 bases in between. The CDR3 spans 16 residues. Germline V gives CDR1 KGHDR, CDR2 SFDVKD. The chain recombines TRBV24-1 with TRBJ2-2, with D possibly matching TRBD2 (6 bases). Material: peripheral blood. The source is a human donor in a cohort sampled during active COVID-19. The CDR3 reads CATSAGTPGRTGELFF. CDR3 nucleotide sequence: TGTGCCACCAGTGCCGGGACTCCCGGCCGCACCGGGGAGCTGTTTTTT.